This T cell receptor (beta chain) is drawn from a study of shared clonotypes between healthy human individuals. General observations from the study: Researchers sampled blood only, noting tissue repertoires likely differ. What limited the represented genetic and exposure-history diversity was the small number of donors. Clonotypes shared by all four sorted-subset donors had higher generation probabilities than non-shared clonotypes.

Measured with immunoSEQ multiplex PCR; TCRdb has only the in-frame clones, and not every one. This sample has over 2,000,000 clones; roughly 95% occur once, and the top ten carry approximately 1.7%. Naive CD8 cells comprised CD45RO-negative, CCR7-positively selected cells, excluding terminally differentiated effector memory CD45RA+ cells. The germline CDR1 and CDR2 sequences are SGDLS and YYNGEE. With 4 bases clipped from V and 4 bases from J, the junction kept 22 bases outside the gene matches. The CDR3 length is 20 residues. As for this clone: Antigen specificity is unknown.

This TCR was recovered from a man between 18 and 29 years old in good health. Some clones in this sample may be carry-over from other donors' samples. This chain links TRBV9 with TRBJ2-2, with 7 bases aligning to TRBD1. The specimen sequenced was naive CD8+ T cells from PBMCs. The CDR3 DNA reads TGTGCCAGCAGCCCCCCCGCTCTAGACAGGGTGATGGTGGGCACCGGGGAGCTGTTTTTT. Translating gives CASSPPALDRVMVGTGELFF. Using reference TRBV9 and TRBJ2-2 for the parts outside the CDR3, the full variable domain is DSGVTQTPKHLITATGQRVTLRCSPRSGDLSVYWYQQSLDQGLQFLIQYYNGEERAKGNILERFSAQQFPDLHSELNLSSLELGDSALYFCASSPPALDRVMVGTGELFFGEGSRLTVL.